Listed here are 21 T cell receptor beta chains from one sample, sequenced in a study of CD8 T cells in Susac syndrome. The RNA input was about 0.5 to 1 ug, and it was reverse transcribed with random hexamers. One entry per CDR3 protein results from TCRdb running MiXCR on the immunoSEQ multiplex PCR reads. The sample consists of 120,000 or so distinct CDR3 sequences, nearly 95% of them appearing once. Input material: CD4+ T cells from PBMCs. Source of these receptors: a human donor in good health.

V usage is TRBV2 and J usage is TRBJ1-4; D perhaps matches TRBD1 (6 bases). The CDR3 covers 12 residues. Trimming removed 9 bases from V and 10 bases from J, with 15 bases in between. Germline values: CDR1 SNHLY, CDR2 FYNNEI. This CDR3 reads CARGNRVGKLFF. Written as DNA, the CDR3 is TGTGCCAGAGGTAACAGGGTTGGAAAACTGTTTTTT.

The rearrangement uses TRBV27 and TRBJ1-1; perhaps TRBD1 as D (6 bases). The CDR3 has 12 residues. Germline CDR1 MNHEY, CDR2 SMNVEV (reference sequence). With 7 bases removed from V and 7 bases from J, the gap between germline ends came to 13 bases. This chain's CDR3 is CASKYRDGEAFF. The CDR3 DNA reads TGTGCCAGCAAGTACAGGGACGGTGAAGCTTTCTTT.

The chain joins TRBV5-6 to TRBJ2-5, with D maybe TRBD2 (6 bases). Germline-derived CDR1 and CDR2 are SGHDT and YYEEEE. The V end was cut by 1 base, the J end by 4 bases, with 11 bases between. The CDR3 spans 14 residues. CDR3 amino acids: CASSLTRRVETQYF. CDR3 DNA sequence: TGTGCCAGCAGCTTGACTAGGAGGGTAGAGACCCAGTACTTC.

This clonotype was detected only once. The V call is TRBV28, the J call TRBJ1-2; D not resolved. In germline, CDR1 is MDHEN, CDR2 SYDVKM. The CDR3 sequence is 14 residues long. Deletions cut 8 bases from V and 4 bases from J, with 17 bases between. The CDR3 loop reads CASRGEARGYGYTF. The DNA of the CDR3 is TGTGCCAGCCGCGGGGAGGCTCGGGGCTATGGCTACACCTTC.

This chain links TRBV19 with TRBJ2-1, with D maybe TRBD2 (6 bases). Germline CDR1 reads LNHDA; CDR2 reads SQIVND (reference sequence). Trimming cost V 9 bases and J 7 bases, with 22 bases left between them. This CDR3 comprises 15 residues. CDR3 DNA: TGTGCCAGCTATTCAAGCGGGTCACCCGGGAATGAGCAGTTCTTC. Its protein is CASYSSGSPGNEQFF.

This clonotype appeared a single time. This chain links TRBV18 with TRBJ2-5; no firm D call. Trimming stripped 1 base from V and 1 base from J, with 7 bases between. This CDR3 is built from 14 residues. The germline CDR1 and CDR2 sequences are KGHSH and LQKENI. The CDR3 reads CASSPLRVQETQYF. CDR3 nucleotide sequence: TGTGCCAGCTCACCACTCCGGGTCCAAGAGACCCAGTACTTC. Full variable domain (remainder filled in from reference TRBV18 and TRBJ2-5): NAGVMQNPRHLVRRRGQEARLRCSPMKGHSHVYWYRQLPEEGLKFMVYLQKENIIDESGMPKERFSAEFPKEGPSILRIQQVVRGDSAAYFCASSPLRVQETQYFGPGTRLLVL.

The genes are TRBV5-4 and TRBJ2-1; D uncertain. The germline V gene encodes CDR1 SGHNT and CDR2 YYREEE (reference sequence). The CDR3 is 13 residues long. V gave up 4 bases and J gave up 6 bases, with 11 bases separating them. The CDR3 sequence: CASSRTGGNEQFF. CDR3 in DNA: TGTGCCAGCAGCCGTACTGGCGGCAATGAGCAGTTCTTC. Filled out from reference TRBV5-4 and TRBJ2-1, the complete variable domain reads ETGVTQSPTHLIKTRGQQVTLRCSSQSGHNTVSWYQQALGQGPQFIFQYYREEENGRGNFPPRFSGLQFPNYSSELNVNALELDDSALYLCASSRTGGNEQFFGPGTRLTVL.

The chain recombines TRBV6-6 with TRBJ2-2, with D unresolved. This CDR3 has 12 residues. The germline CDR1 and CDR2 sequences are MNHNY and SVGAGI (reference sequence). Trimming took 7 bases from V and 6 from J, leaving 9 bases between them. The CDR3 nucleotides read TGTGCCAGCAAGTTCTGGTCCGGGGAGCTGTTTTTT. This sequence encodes CASKFWSGELFF.

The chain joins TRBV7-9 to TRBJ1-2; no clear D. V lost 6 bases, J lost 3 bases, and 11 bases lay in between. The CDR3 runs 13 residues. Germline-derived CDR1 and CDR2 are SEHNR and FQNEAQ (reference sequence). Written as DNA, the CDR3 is TGTGCCAGCAGTCCCCAGGCGGACTATGGCTACACCTTC. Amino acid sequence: CASSPQADYGYTF.

CDR3 nucleotides: TGTGCCAGCAGCCAGCGGAAAGAGACCCAGTACTTC. This sequence encodes CASSQRKETQYF. This chain uses TRBV7-2 with TRBJ2-5; a possible D gene is TRBD2 (5 bases). From germline, CDR1 is SGHTA and CDR2 FQGNSA. The CDR3 has 12 residues. V was clipped by 5 bases and J by 3 bases, with 7 bases between them.

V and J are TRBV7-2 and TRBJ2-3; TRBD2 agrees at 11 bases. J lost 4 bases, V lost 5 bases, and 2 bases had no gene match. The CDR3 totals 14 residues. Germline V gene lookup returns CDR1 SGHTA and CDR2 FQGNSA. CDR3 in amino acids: CASSTGLAADTQYF. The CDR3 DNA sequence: TGTGCCAGCAGCACGGGACTAGCGGCAGATACGCAGTATTTT.

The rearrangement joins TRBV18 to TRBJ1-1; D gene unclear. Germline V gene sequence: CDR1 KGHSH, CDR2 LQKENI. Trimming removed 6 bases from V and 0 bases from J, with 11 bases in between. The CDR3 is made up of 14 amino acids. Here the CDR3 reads CASSRSRMNTEAFF. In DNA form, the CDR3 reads TGTGCCAGCTCTCGATCTCGGATGAACACTGAAGCTTTCTTT. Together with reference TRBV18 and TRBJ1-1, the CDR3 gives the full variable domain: NAGVMQNPRHLVRRRGQEARLRCSPMKGHSHVYWYRQLPEEGLKFMVYLQKENIIDESGMPKERFSAEFPKEGPSILRIQQVVRGDSAAYFCASSRSRMNTEAFFGQGTRLTVV.

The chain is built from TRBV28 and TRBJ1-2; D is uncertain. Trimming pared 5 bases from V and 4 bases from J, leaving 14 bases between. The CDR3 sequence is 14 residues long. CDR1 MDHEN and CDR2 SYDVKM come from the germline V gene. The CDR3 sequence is CASSPSRPAYGYTF. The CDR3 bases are TGTGCCAGCAGTCCTTCTCGGCCGGCCTATGGCTACACCTTC.

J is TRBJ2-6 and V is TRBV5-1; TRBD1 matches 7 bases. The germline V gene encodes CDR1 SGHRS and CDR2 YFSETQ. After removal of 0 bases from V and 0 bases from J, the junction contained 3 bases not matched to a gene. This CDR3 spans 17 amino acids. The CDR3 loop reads CASSLGQGVSGANVLTF. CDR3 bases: TGCGCCAGCAGCTTGGGACAGGGTGTCTCTGGGGCCAACGTCCTGACTTTC.

The CDR3 nucleotides are TGCAGTGCTAGCGAACTAGGGGGATCCTATGGCTACACCTTC. Amino acid sequence: CSASELGGSYGYTF. The chain links TRBV20-1 to TRBJ1-2, with a tentative D call TRBD1 (6 bases). Germline V CDR1 and CDR2: DFQATT, SNEGSKA (reference sequence). The CDR3 is 14 amino acids. V was trimmed by 3 bases and J by 4 bases, leaving 15 bases between them.

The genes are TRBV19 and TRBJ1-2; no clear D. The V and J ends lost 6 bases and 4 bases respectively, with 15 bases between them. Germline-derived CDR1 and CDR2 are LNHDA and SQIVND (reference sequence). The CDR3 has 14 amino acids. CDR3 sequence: CASRDFRIIYGYTF. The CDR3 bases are TGTGCCAGTAGGGACTTCCGAATTATCTATGGCTACACCTTC. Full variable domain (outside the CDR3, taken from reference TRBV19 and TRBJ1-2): DGGITQSPKYLFRKEGQNVTLSCEQNLNHDAMYWYRQDPGQGLRLIYYSQIVNDFQKGDIAEGYSVSREKKESFPLTVTSAQKNPTAFYLCASRDFRIIYGYTFGSGTRLTVV.

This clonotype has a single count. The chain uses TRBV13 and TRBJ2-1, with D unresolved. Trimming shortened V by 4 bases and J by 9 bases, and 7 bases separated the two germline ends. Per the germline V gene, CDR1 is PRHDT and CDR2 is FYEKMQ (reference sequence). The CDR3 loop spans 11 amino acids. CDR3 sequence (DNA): TGTGCCAGCAGCTCTTCGAGTGAGCAGTTCTTC. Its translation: CASSSSSEQFF.

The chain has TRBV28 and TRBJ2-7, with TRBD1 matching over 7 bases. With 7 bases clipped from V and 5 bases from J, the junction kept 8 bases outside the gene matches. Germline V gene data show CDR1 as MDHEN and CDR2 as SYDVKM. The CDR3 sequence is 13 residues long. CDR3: CASMGQPLDEQYF. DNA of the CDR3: TGTGCCAGCATGGGACAGCCCCTAGACGAGCAGTACTTC.

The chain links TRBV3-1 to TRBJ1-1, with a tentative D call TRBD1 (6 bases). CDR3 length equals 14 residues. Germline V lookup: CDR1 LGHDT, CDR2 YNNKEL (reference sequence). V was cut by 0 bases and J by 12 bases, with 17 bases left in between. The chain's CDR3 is CASSQDSSGAVPFF. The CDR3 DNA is TGTGCCAGCAGCCAAGATTCATCAGGGGCGGTGCCTTTCTTT.

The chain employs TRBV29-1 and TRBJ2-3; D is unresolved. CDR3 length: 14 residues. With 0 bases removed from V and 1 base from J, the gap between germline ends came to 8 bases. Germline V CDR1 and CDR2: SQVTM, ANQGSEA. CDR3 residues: CSVEDYTGTDTQYF. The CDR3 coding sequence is TGCAGCGTTGAAGACTACACGGGCACAGATACGCAGTATTTT.

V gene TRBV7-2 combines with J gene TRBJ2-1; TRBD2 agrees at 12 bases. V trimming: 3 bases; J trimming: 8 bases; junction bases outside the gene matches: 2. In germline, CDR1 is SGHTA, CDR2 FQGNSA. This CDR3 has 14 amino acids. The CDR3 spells CASSFRLAGDEQFF. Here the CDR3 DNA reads TGTGCCAGCAGCTTCAGACTAGCGGGAGATGAGCAGTTCTTC.